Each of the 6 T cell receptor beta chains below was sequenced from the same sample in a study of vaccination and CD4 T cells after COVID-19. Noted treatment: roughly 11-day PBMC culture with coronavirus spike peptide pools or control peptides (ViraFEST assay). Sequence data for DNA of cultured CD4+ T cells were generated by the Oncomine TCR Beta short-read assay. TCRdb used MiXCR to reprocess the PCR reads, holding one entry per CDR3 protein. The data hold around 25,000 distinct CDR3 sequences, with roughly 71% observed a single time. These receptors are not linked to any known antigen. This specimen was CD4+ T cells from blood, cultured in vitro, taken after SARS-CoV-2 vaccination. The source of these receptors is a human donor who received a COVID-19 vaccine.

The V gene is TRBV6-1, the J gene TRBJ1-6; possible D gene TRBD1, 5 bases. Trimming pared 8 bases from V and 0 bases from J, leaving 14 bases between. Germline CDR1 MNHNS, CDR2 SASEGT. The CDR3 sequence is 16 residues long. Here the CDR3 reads CASVTKGISYNSPLHF. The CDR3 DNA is TGTGCCAGCGTAACCAAGGGGATCTCCTATAATTCACCCCTCCACTTT.

Written as DNA, the CDR3 is TGTGCCAGCAGCCCCGGGGGGGATACGCAGTATTTT. This encodes CASSPGGDTQYF. The chain combines TRBV25-1 with TRBJ2-3, with TRBD2 matching over 7 bases. Germline CDR1 and CDR2: MGHDK and SYGVNS. The CDR3 is made up of 12 amino acids. V lost 6 bases to trimming and J lost 6 bases; unmatched junction nucleotides: 3.

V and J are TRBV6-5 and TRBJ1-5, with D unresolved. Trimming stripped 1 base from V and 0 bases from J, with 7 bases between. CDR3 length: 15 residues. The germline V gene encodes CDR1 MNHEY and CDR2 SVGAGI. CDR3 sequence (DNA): TGTGCCAGCAGTTACTGGGAAGGTAGCAATCAGCCCCAGCATTTT. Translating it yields CASSYWEGSNQPQHF.

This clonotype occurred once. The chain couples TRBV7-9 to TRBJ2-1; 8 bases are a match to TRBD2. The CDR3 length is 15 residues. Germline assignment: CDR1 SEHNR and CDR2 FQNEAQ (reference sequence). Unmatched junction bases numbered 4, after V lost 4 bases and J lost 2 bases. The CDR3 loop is CASSSSGGPYNEQFF. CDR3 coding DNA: TGTGCCAGCAGCTCGAGCGGGGGCCCCTACAATGAGCAGTTCTTC.

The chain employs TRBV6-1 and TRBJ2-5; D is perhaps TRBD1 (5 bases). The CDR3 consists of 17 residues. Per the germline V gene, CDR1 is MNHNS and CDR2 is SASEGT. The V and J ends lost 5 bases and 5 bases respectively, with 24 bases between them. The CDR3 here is CASSQTTDSLGSETQYF. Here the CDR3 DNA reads TGTGCCAGCAGTCAAACCACAGACAGCCTGGGGTCGGAGACCCAGTACTTC.

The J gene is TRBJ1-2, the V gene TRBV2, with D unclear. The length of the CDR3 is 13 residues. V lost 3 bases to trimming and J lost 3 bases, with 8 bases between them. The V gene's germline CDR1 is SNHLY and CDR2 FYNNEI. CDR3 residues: CASSDVGYYGYTF. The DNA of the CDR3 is TGTGCCAGCAGTGACGTGGGATACTATGGCTACACCTTC.